The rows below give T cell receptor beta chains drawn from one sample of a study of T cell changes during pregnancy in multiple sclerosis. Repertoires were generated with immunoSEQ multiplex PCR, while TCRdb's copy carries only in-frame clones and drops some. The table has about 31,000 clones, 85% to 90% seen once. Sequences were derived from CD4+ T cells from peripheral blood mononuclear cells, sampled in the first trimester of pregnancy. These receptors were obtained from a female donor in good health, enrolled as a control in a pregnancy study. Both conserved end residues are part of each CDR3. Size is omitted from some rows. Given values are once, few, many or a class for expanded clones.

v_gene: TRBV12-5; abundance: -; j_gene: TRBJ2-7; CDR3aa: CASGSPGVAAYEQYF
v_gene: TRBV18; abundance: -; j_gene: TRBJ2-1; CDR3aa: CASSPRTDFYNEQFF
v_gene: TRBV9; abundance: -; j_gene: TRBJ1-5; CDR3aa: CASSVGQGNQPQHF
v_gene: TRBV18; abundance: once; j_gene: TRBJ2-7; CDR3aa: CASSPPNPAGAGYEQYF
v_gene: TRBV7-2; abundance: -; j_gene: TRBJ1-4; CDR3aa: CASSLGRNEKLFF
v_gene: TRBV10-3; abundance: -; j_gene: TRBJ2-5; CDR3aa: CAIRAGTGVRETQYF
v_gene: TRBV30; abundance: -; j_gene: TRBJ1-5; CDR3aa: CAWSLTGPSQPQHF
v_gene: TRBV5-4; abundance: -; j_gene: TRBJ1-1; CDR3aa: CASSLGQGQAFF
v_gene: TRBV18; abundance: -; j_gene: TRBJ2-5; CDR3aa: CASSYGQIRETQYF
v_gene: TRBV5-5; abundance: -; j_gene: TRBJ2-1; CDR3aa: CASSLEGQGASYNEQFF
v_gene: TRBV7-3; abundance: -; j_gene: TRBJ2-1; CDR3aa: CASSLSSEIIEQFF
v_gene: TRBV18; abundance: -; j_gene: TRBJ1-1; CDR3aa: CASSPAGARTEAFF
v_gene: TRBV4-3; abundance: -; j_gene: TRBJ2-1; CDR3aa: CASSQGGGAVEQFF
v_gene: TRBV15; abundance: -; j_gene: TRBJ2-6; CDR3aa: CATSRRVLTSGANVLTF
v_gene: TRBV7-2; abundance: -; j_gene: TRBJ1-2; CDR3aa: CASSPATGTAYGYTF
v_gene: TRBV30; abundance: -; j_gene: TRBJ1-5; CDR3aa: CAWSGGQGDIGNQPQHF
v_gene: TRBV4-3; abundance: -; j_gene: TRBJ1-4; CDR3aa: CASSPNGGITVFF
v_gene: TRBV12-5; abundance: -; j_gene: TRBJ2-2; CDR3aa: CASGRGGTYTGELFF
v_gene: TRBV5-6; abundance: -; j_gene: TRBJ1-3; CDR3aa: CASSSLTQASGNTIYF
v_gene: TRBV2; abundance: once; j_gene: TRBJ2-2; CDR3aa: CASRGTGGTGELFF
v_gene: TRBV6-1; abundance: -; j_gene: TRBJ1-6; CDR3aa: CASSADRGGSPLHF
v_gene: TRBV5-4; abundance: -; j_gene: TRBJ2-5; CDR3aa: CASSPGLAQETQYF
v_gene: TRBV25-1; abundance: -; j_gene: TRBJ1-2; CDR3aa: CASSVGEGYTF
v_gene: TRBV9; abundance: -; j_gene: TRBJ2-4; CDR3aa: CASSPRDSRSKNIQYF
v_gene: TRBV2; abundance: once; j_gene: TRBJ1-4; CDR3aa: CASSDRASEKLFF
v_gene: TRBV9; abundance: -; j_gene: TRBJ2-3; CDR3aa: CASSRSGGTDTQYF
v_gene: TRBV7-2; abundance: -; j_gene: TRBJ1-2; CDR3aa: CASSLALYGGYTF
v_gene: TRBV18; abundance: -; j_gene: TRBJ1-1; CDR3aa: CASSPGEGNTEAFF
v_gene: TRBV10-1; abundance: few; j_gene: TRBJ1-1; CDR3aa: CASSEGLEESTEAFF
v_gene: TRBV30; abundance: -; j_gene: TRBJ1-3; CDR3aa: CAWSDRGYRNTIYF
v_gene: TRBV12-5; abundance: -; j_gene: TRBJ2-5; CDR3aa: CASGPHTGDGIESETQYF
v_gene: TRBV25-1; abundance: -; j_gene: TRBJ1-6; CDR3aa: CASSGGGGIRSPLHF
v_gene: TRBV6-1; abundance: -; j_gene: TRBJ2-7; CDR3aa: CASSEAGVHEQYF
v_gene: TRBV21-1; abundance: -; j_gene: TRBJ2-3; CDR3aa: CASSKRGGGYTDTQYF
v_gene: TRBV7-3; abundance: -; j_gene: TRBJ2-3; CDR3aa: CASSPGVPSGGLHTQYF
v_gene: TRBV18; abundance: -; j_gene: TRBJ2-2; CDR3aa: CASSRGQGSTGELFF
v_gene: TRBV4-3; abundance: -; j_gene: TRBJ1-1; CDR3aa: CASSPSGTRETEAFF
v_gene: TRBV19; abundance: -; j_gene: TRBJ2-5; CDR3aa: CASSDRLETQYF
v_gene: TRBV13; abundance: -; j_gene: TRBJ2-3; CDR3aa: CASSLVAGGRTDTQYF
v_gene: TRBV7-2; abundance: -; j_gene: TRBJ2-3; CDR3aa: CASSSRRATGTDTQYF
v_gene: TRBV18; abundance: -; j_gene: TRBJ1-6; CDR3aa: CASSLEYGTAYNSPLHF
v_gene: TRBV9; abundance: -; j_gene: TRBJ2-1; CDR3aa: CASSVGQGEFNEQFF
v_gene: TRBV14; abundance: -; j_gene: TRBJ2-5; CDR3aa: CASSRGGKETQYF
v_gene: TRBV2; abundance: -; j_gene: TRBJ1-5; CDR3aa: CASGYADSNQPQHF
v_gene: TRBV7-9; abundance: -; j_gene: TRBJ2-2; CDR3aa: CASSTRSNTGELFF
v_gene: TRBV11-3; abundance: -; j_gene: TRBJ1-4; CDR3aa: CASSPGTGSGTPEKLFF
v_gene: TRBV30; abundance: -; j_gene: TRBJ2-5; CDR3aa: CAWSVLEETQYF
v_gene: TRBV30; abundance: -; j_gene: TRBJ2-3; CDR3aa: CAWRLRLDNSRDTQYF
v_gene: TRBV7-6; abundance: -; j_gene: TRBJ2-5; CDR3aa: CASSLYTGPQETQYF
v_gene: TRBV6-1; abundance: -; j_gene: TRBJ1-2; CDR3aa: CASSDIQGNGYTF
v_gene: TRBV5-1; abundance: -; j_gene: TRBJ1-1; CDR3aa: CASSLGTARGAFF
v_gene: TRBV20-1; abundance: -; j_gene: TRBJ2-1; CDR3aa: CSASSRHEQFF